This TCR beta chain comes out of a study of cytomegalovirus exposure and HLA in healthy donors. Study outcomes and limitations: Associated with HLA alleles at 0.05 false discovery rate in a later analysis were fewer than 20,000 TCR beta sequences. Across HLA loci, a later analysis found differing TCR association rates, with DRB1 most and HLA-C fewest. In a later analysis, HLA-associated beta chains showed higher expansion and lower generation probabilities than comparable chains.

PCR employed 60 Vbeta and 13 Jbeta primers. Repertoires were generated with immunoSEQ multiplex PCR, while TCRdb's copy carries only in-frame clones and drops some. The table lists approximately 140,000 clones, 75% of them singletons. To note about this clone: Its cognate antigen is unknown. Other nucleotide sequences from this sample produce the same CDR3.

Trimming shortened V by 2 bases and J by 2 bases, and 6 bases separated the two germline ends. The germline V gene encodes CDR1 MNHEY and CDR2 SVGAGI. The CDR3 is 13 amino acids. This TCR was sampled from a man aged 40-49 years in good health and CMV-seronegative. Sequencing used PBMCs. The chain recombines TRBV6-5 with TRBJ1-1; D is unclear. The CDR3 sequence is CASSYEGNTEAFF. CDR3 DNA sequence: TGTGCCAGCAGTTACGAGGGCAACACTGAAGCTTTCTTT.